This TCR beta chain was sequenced for a study of read filtering for tumor transcriptome and immune sequencing. This library used approximately 390 ng RNA and molecular barcoded adaptors spanning alpha/delta and beta/gamma chains. TCRdb reanalysed the reads using MiXCR and keeps one entry per CDR3 protein. Of under 60,000 distinct CDR3 sequences in the sample, around a fifth were seen once. Worth noting for this clonotype: A much larger clone lies one base from this, so it may be a read error.

The source is a donor aged 40 or over with multiple myeloma. Material for sequencing was a population of CD138-negative cells sorted from bone marrow.

The CDR3 nucleotides are TGTGCCAGCAGCTTGGGGACTACACTAGAGACCCAGTACTTC. It yields the protein CASSLGTTLETQYF. The V call is TRBV5-5, the J call TRBJ2-5, with a weak D call TRBD2 (6 bases). Germline CDR1 SGHKS, CDR2 YYEKEE (reference sequence). V lost 0 bases to trimming and J lost 4 bases, with 10 bases between them. The CDR3 sequence is 14 residues long.